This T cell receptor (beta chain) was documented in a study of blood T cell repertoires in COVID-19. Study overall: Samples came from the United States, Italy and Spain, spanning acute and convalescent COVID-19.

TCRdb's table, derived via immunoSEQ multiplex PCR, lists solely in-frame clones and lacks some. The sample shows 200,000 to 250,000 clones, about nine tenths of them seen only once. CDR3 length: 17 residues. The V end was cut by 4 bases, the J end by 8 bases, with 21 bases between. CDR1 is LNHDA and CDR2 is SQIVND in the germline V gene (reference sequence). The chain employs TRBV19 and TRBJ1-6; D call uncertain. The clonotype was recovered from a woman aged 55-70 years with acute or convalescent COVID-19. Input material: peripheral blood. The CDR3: CASSTYARTGSDSPLHF. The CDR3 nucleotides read TGTGCCAGTAGTACCTACGCACGTACGGGGAGTGATTCACCCCTCCACTTT.